These T cell receptor beta chains were read from a single sample in a study of PD-1 blockade in mismatch repair-deficient tumors. Assay: immunoSEQ multiplex PCR; the TCRdb copy retains only in-frame clones and omits some. Here the sample spans about 130,000 clones, about nine tenths being singletons. The specimen was peripheral blood, collected roughly 67 weeks after starting pembrolizumab. The receptors here all came from an adult with mismatch repair-deficient cancer. Each CDR3 is given with its conserved first and last residue. The D gene is left open where the match is weak. Not every row has a clone size; where given, it reads once, few, many or a size class.

d_gene: .
abundance: .
j_gene: TRBJ2-1
v_gene: TRBV2
CDR3aa: CASNIPQNRSGSYNEQFF
CDR3nt: TGTGCCAGCAACATACCCCAAAACCGGAGCGGATCCTACAATGAGCAGTTCTTC

d_gene: .
abundance: .
j_gene: TRBJ1-2
v_gene: TRBV4-1
CDR3aa: CASSQEGGGYGYTF
CDR3nt: TGCGCCAGCAGCCAAGAAGGGGGGGGCTATGGCTACACCTTC

d_gene: TRBD2
abundance: .
j_gene: TRBJ2-3
v_gene: TRBV30
CDR3aa: CAWEGGLAGGRTDTQYF
CDR3nt: TGTGCCTGGGAGGGGGGACTAGCGGGAGGTCGGACAGATACGCAGTATTTT

d_gene: .
abundance: .
j_gene: TRBJ2-1
v_gene: TRBV6-5
CDR3aa: CASSYSMGSNEQFF
CDR3nt: TGTGCCAGCAGTTACTCGATGGGCAGCAATGAGCAGTTCTTC

d_gene: TRBD2
abundance: .
j_gene: TRBJ2-7
v_gene: TRBV19
CDR3aa: CASSTFSASGRIQGYEQYF
CDR3nt: TGTGCCAGTAGTACTTTTTCAGCGAGCGGGAGGATCCAAGGTTACGAGCAGTACTTC

d_gene: .
abundance: .
j_gene: TRBJ2-1
v_gene: TRBV4-2
CDR3aa: CASSQLRRGPETSYNEQFF
CDR3nt: TGTGCCAGCAGCCAACTCAGAAGAGGGCCGGAGACCTCCTACAATGAGCAGTTCTTC

d_gene: .
abundance: .
j_gene: TRBJ2-1
v_gene: TRBV2
CDR3aa: CASSEVGDGSSYNEQFF
CDR3nt: TGTGCCAGCAGTGAAGTTGGGGACGGAAGCTCCTACAATGAGCAGTTCTTC

d_gene: .
abundance: .
j_gene: TRBJ2-7
v_gene: TRBV4-1
CDR3aa: CASSPQKIGQPHEQYF
CDR3nt: TGCGCCAGCAGCCCACAAAAGATCGGACAGCCCCACGAGCAGTACTTC

d_gene: .
abundance: once
j_gene: TRBJ2-5
v_gene: TRBV7-9
CDR3aa: CASSLGPRRGETQYF
CDR3nt: TGTGCCAGCAGCTTAGGACCCCGGAGGGGTGAGACCCAGTACTTC

d_gene: TRBD2
abundance: .
j_gene: TRBJ2-7
v_gene: TRBV7-9
CDR3aa: CASSVRTSGSLYEQYF
CDR3nt: TGTGCCAGCAGCGTCCGGACTAGCGGGAGTTTATACGAGCAGTACTTC

d_gene: TRBD1
abundance: .
j_gene: TRBJ2-7
v_gene: TRBV7-8
CDR3aa: CASSEGQGSEQYF
CDR3nt: TGTGCCAGCAGCGAGGGACAGGGTTCCGAGCAGTACTTC

d_gene: .
abundance: .
j_gene: TRBJ2-7
v_gene: TRBV11-2
CDR3aa: CASSLGAPYEQYF
CDR3nt: TGTGCCAGCAGCTTAGGGGCTCCCTACGAGCAGTACTTC

d_gene: TRBD2
abundance: .
j_gene: TRBJ2-3
v_gene: TRBV4-3
CDR3aa: CASSHRLAGATDTQYF
CDR3nt: TGCGCCAGCAGCCACCGACTAGCGGGAGCCACAGATACGCAGTATTTT

d_gene: TRBD2
abundance: .
j_gene: TRBJ2-1
v_gene: TRBV4-2
CDR3aa: CASSQDTGLAGPWDEQFF
CDR3nt: TGTGCCAGCAGCCAAGATACGGGACTAGCGGGACCTTGGGATGAGCAGTTCTTC

d_gene: .
abundance: .
j_gene: TRBJ1-2
v_gene: TRBV21-1
CDR3aa: CARLLGYTF
CDR3nt: TGTGCCAGGCTCCTGGGCTACACCTTC

d_gene: .
abundance: .
j_gene: TRBJ1-1
v_gene: TRBV30
CDR3aa: CAWSVPRAFPEAFF
CDR3nt: TGTGCCTGGAGTGTACCCCGGGCCTTTCCTGAAGCTTTCTTT

d_gene: .
abundance: once
j_gene: TRBJ2-7
v_gene: TRBV6-6
CDR3aa: CASSYSGTYEQYF
CDR3nt: TGTGCCAGCAGTTACTCGGGGACATACGAGCAGTACTTC

d_gene: TRBD1
abundance: .
j_gene: TRBJ1-1
v_gene: TRBV7-7
CDR3aa: CASSLRDSHTEAFF
CDR3nt: TGTGCTAGCAGCTTACGGGACAGTCACACTGAAGCTTTCTTT

d_gene: .
abundance: .
j_gene: TRBJ2-7
v_gene: TRBV29-1
CDR3aa: CSVEGLTGTYEQYF
CDR3nt: TGCAGCGTTGAAGGGCTAACAGGGACCTACGAGCAGTACTTC

d_gene: .
abundance: .
j_gene: TRBJ2-1
v_gene: TRBV6-6
CDR3aa: CASTLSRYNEQFF
CDR3nt: TGTGCCAGCACTCTTAGCCGATACAATGAGCAGTTCTTC

d_gene: TRBD2
abundance: once
j_gene: TRBJ2-1
v_gene: TRBV4-3
CDR3aa: CASSQEGLAGGLRYNEQFF
CDR3nt: TGCGCCAGCAGCCAGGAAGGACTAGCGGGAGGGCTACGTTACAATGAGCAGTTCTTC

d_gene: .
abundance: .
j_gene: TRBJ2-5
v_gene: TRBV30
CDR3aa: CAWGPGDGQGTQYF
CDR3nt: TGTGCCTGGGGCCCCGGCGACGGGCAGGGGACCCAGTACTTC

d_gene: .
abundance: .
j_gene: TRBJ2-5
v_gene: TRBV27
CDR3aa: CASSFAGAHETQYF
CDR3nt: TGTGCCAGCAGTTTTGCGGGGGCCCACGAGACCCAGTACTTC

d_gene: .
abundance: .
j_gene: TRBJ2-7
v_gene: TRBV4-1
CDR3aa: CASSQDERYEQYF
CDR3nt: TGCGCCAGCAGCCAAGATGAGCGGTACGAGCAGTACTTC

d_gene: .
abundance: .
j_gene: TRBJ2-7
v_gene: TRBV6-5
CDR3aa: CASSYGAGNYEQYF
CDR3nt: TGTGCCAGCAGTTACGGGGCAGGGAACTACGAGCAGTACTTC

d_gene: TRBD1
abundance: .
j_gene: TRBJ2-2
v_gene: TRBV7-9
CDR3aa: CASGRTGSDPGELFF
CDR3nt: TGTGCCAGCGGACGGACAGGTTCTGACCCCGGGGAGCTGTTTTTT

d_gene: TRBD2
abundance: .
j_gene: TRBJ2-7
v_gene: TRBV7-9
CDR3aa: CASSEDGLAGGLYEQYF
CDR3nt: TGTGCCAGCAGTGAAGACGGACTAGCGGGAGGGCTCTACGAGCAGTACTTC

d_gene: TRBD1
abundance: .
j_gene: TRBJ2-7
v_gene: TRBV6-9
CDR3aa: CASSYHSTGGPYEQYF
CDR3nt: TGTGCCAGCAGTTATCATTCGACAGGGGGCCCCTACGAGCAGTACTTC

d_gene: TRBD2
abundance: .
j_gene: TRBJ2-1
v_gene: TRBV11-2
CDR3aa: CASSWAGLAGGFEQFF
CDR3nt: TGTGCCAGCAGCTGGGCTGGACTAGCGGGAGGGTTTGAGCAGTTCTTC

d_gene: .
abundance: .
j_gene: TRBJ2-1
v_gene: TRBV5-1
CDR3aa: CASSLIGEDYNEQFF
CDR3nt: TGCGCCAGCAGCTTGATAGGGGAGGACTACAATGAGCAGTTCTTC

d_gene: .
abundance: .
j_gene: TRBJ2-6
v_gene: TRBV4-1
CDR3aa: CASSHPTADPSGANVLTF
CDR3nt: TGCGCCAGCAGCCATCCAACTGCGGACCCCTCTGGGGCCAACGTCCTGACTTTC

d_gene: .
abundance: once
j_gene: TRBJ2-7
v_gene: TRBV28
CDR3aa: CASRSSYEQYF
CDR3nt: TGTGCCAGCAGATCTTCGTACGAGCAGTACTTC

d_gene: .
abundance: .
j_gene: TRBJ2-5
v_gene: TRBV5-4
CDR3aa: CASSLVPREYQETQYF
CDR3nt: TGTGCCAGCAGCTTAGTCCCCCGGGAGTACCAAGAGACCCAGTACTTC

d_gene: .
abundance: .
j_gene: TRBJ2-3
v_gene: TRBV9
CDR3aa: CASSPLALGADTQYF
CDR3nt: TGTGCCTCCTCCCCTCTAGCGCTTGGGGCAGATACGCAGTATTTT

d_gene: TRBD2
abundance: .
j_gene: TRBJ2-1
v_gene: TRBV19
CDR3aa: CASRSYSGRAKNEQFF
CDR3nt: TGTGCCAGTAGATCCTATAGCGGGAGGGCTAAAAATGAGCAGTTCTTC